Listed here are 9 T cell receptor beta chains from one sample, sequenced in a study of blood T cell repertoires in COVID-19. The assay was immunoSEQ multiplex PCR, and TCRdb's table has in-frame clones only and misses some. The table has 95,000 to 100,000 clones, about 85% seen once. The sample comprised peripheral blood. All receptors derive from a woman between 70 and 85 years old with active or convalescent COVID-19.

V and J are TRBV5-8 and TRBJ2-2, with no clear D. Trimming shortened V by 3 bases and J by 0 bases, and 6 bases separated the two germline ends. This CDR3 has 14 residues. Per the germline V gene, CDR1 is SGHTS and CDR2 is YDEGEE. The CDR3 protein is CASSYRSNTGELFF. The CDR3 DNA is TGTGCCAGCAGCTACAGATCGAACACCGGGGAGCTGTTTTTT.

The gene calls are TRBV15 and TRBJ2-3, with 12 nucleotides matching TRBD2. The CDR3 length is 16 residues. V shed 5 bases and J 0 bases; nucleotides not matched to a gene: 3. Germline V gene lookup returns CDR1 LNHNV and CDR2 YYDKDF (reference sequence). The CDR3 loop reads CATSGGLAGSTDTQYF. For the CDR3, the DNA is TGTGCCACCAGCGGTGGACTAGCGGGGAGCACAGATACGCAGTATTTT.

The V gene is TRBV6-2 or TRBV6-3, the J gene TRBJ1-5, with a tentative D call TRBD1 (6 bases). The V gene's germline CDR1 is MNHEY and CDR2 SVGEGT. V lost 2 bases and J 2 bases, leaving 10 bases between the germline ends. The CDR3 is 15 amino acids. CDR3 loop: CASSYGQGRNQPQHF. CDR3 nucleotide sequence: TGTGCCAGCAGTTACGGGCAGGGGCGCAATCAGCCCCAGCATTTT.

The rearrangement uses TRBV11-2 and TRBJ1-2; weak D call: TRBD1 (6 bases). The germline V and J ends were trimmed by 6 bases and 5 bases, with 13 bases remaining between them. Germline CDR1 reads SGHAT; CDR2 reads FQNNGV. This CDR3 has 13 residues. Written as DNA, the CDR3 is TGTGCCAGCAGTCCCGGGACAAAGTATGGCTACACCTTC. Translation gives CASSPGTKYGYTF.

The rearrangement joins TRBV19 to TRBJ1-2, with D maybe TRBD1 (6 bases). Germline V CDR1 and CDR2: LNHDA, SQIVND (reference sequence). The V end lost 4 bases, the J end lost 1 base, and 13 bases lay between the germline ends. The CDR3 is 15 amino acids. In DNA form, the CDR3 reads TGTGCCAGTAGTACGAAGGACAGATATAACTATGGCTACACCTTC. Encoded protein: CASSTKDRYNYGYTF.

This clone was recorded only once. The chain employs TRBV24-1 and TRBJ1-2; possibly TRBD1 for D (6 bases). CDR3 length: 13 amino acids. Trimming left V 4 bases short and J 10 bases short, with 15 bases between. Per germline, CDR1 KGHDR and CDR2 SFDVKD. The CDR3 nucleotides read TGTGCCACCAGTGAAAATATTGGACAGTCCTACACCTTC. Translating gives CATSENIGQSYTF.

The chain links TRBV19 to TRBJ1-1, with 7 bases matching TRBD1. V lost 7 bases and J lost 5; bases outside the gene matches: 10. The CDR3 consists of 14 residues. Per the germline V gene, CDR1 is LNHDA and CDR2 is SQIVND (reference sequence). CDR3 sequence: CASNPTGRRTEAFF. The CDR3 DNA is TGTGCCAGTAATCCGACAGGGAGAAGGACTGAAGCTTTCTTT.

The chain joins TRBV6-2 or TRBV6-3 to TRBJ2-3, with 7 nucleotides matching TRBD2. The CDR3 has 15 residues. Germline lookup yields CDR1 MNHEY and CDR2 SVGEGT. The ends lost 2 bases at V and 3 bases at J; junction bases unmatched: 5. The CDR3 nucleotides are TGTGCCAGCAGTTACGGGAGGGCCCCGACAGATACGCAGTATTTT. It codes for CASSYGRAPTDTQYF.

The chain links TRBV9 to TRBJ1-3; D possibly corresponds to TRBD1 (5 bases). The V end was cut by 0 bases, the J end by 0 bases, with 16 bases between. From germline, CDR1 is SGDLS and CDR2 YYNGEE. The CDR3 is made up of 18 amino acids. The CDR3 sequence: CASSVGLLRGSSGNTIYF. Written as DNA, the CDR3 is TGTGCCAGCAGCGTAGGCCTCCTTAGGGGAAGCTCTGGAAACACCATATATTTT. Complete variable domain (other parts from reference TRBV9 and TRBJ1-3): DSGVTQTPKHLITATGQRVTLRCSPRSGDLSVYWYQQSLDQGLQFLIQYYNGEERAKGNILERFSAQQFPDLHSELNLSSLELGDSALYFCASSVGLLRGSSGNTIYFGEGSWLTVV.